The text below deals with one T cell receptor (beta chain). The V end was cut by 1 base, the J end by 6 bases, with 13 bases between. This CDR3 spans 15 amino acids. Germline CDR1 and CDR2: MDHEN and SYDVKM. This sample stems from a study of cytomegalovirus exposure and HLA in healthy donors. PCR was performed using 60 Vbeta and 13 Jbeta primers. Method: immunoSEQ multiplex PCR; TCRdb's copy keeps in-frame clones and lacks some. Seen here are some 130,000 clones, 60% to 80% observed once, and the top ten hold roughly 2.7%. Sequenced input: PBMCs. The rearrangement joins TRBV28 to TRBJ2-1, with no clear D. This receptor was obtained from an older woman in good health and CMV-seropositive. DNA for the CDR3: TGTGCCAGCAGTTTATCCGCTTCCTATATCAATGAGCAGTTCTTC. It encodes CASSLSASYINEQFF.